This T cell receptor (beta chain) comes out of a study of shared clonotypes between healthy human individuals. Turning to the study itself: Per donor, three plates held CD4 naive cells, three held CD4 memory, two held CD8 naive and one held CD8 memory. General study findings and limits: Having only a few donors restricted how much genetic and exposure-history diversity was captured. Clonotype sharing across several donors was observed for 4% to 6.5% of naive CD4 clonotypes.

Generated by immunoSEQ multiplex PCR, the TCRdb table keeps only in-frame clones and is missing some. This sample has roughly 550,000 clones, with 95% to 96% found just once. Germline CDR1 reads SGHRS; CDR2 reads YFSETQ. V lost 1 base to trimming and J lost 3 bases; unmatched junction nucleotides: 11. The length of the CDR3 is 17 residues. For this clone: Its specificity is not known.

The naive CD8 subset, CD45RO-negative cells positively selected for CCR7, excluded terminally differentiated effector memory CD45RA+ cells. The TCR comes from a woman aged 25 to 39 in good health. The sample comprised naive CD8+ T cells sorted from blood. The chain is built from TRBV5-1 and TRBJ2-7; 9 positions agree with TRBD1. Written as DNA, the CDR3 is TGCGCCAGCAGCTTGACAGGGGGCGACAGTCTTCTCTACGAGCAGTACTTC. It codes for CASSLTGGDSLLYEQYF.